The entry below gives a single T cell receptor (beta chain) sequence along with its context. What it binds is not known. A second roughly 6 to 11 cycle PCR used barcoded and J-beta primers. TCRdb re-analysed the 5' RACE reads in MiXCR, keeping a single row per CDR3 protein. In the table there are some 760,000 distinct CDR3 sequences, around 25% of which are singletons. Trimming stripped 0 bases from V and 2 bases from J, with 4 bases between. The CDR3 loop spans 13 amino acids. Germline lookup yields CDR1 ENHRY and CDR2 SYGVKD. The data derive from a study of blood T cells in healthy people across ages. Whole-study results and caveats: The fall in TCR beta diversity per million T cells was roughly linear with age.

The sample was also reused in another study, on T cells of mothers and their children. That publication notes: Samples were provided by three healthy Caucasian mothers and their six children.

What was sequenced was blood. The clonotype originates from a boy younger than 18 in good health. This chain uses TRBV10-3 with TRBJ2-5, with no clear D. CDR3 region: CAISESRQETQYF. The CDR3 nucleotides are TGTGCCATCAGTGAGTCGCGGCAAGAGACCCAGTACTTC.